The present T cell receptor beta chain was sequenced within a study of cytomegalovirus exposure and HLA in healthy donors. Findings of the study overall: Roughly uniform depth of sequencing across donors was assumed in presence/absence analyses. Earlier analysis yielded a pattern in which most TCR beta V segments were productive about 87% or about 30% of the time. Some V segments could not be told apart, so they were left out, TRBV6-2 and TRBV6-3 among them.

The study ran its PCR with 60 Vbeta and 13 Jbeta primers. As processed by the authors: It was a later analysis that counted roughly 80 million unique TCR beta chains, of which roughly 10 million were shared. Generated by immunoSEQ multiplex PCR, the TCRdb table keeps only in-frame clones and is missing some. V, J and clone size were drawn from that table, and D and trimming were deduced from the DNA. The sample includes around 200,000 clones, 75% to 85% of them seen just once. About this clone: Its cognate antigen is unknown.

V was clipped by 5 bases and J by 2 bases, with 13 bases between them. The germline gives CDR1 MNHEY, CDR2 SVGAGI. The CDR3 is made up of 15 amino acids. The sample consisted of PBMCs. The chain links TRBV6-5 to TRBJ1-5; possibly TRBD1 for D (6 bases). The receptor's source is a woman between 18 and 29 years old in good health and CMV-seronegative. The DNA of the CDR3 is TGTGCCAGCAGTAAACAGGGTGGGGGCAATCAGCCCCAGCATTTT. Translating it yields CASSKQGGGNQPQHF.